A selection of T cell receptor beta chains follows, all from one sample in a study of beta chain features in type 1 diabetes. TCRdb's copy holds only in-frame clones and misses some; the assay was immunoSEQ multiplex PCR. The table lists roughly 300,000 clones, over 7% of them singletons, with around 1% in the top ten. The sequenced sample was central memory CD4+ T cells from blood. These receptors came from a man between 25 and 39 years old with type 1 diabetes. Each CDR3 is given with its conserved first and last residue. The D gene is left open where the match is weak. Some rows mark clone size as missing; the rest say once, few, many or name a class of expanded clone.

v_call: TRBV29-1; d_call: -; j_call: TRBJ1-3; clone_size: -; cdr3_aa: CSAILDMGGNTIYF; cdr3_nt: TGCAGCGCAATACTCGATATGGGCGGAAACACCATATATTTT
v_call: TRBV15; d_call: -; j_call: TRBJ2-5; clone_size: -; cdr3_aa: CATSRDLRETQYF; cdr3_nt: TGTGCCACCAGCAGAGATCTAAGGGAGACCCAGTACTTC
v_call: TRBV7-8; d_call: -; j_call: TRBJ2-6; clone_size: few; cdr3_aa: CASSPINVLTF; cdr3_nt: TGTGCCAGCAGCCCGATCAACGTCCTGACTTTC
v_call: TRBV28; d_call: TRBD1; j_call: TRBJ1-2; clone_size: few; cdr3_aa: CASSPAQGKYYGYTF; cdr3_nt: TGTGCCAGCAGCCCCGCACAGGGGAAATACTATGGCTACACCTTC
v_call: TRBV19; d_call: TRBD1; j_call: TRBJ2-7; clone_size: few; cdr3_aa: CASSPAGGRTYEQYF; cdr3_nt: TGTGCCAGTAGTCCGGCAGGGGGCCGTACCTACGAGCAGTACTTC
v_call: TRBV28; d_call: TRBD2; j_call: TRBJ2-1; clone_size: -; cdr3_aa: CASSLTSGGPNEQFF; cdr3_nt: TGTGCCAGCAGTCTAACTAGCGGGGGCCCCAATGAGCAGTTCTTC
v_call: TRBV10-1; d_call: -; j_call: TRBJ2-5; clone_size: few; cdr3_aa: CASSEEGGVEETQYF; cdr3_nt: TGCGCCAGCAGTGAGGAGGGGGGGGTTGAAGAGACCCAGTACTTC
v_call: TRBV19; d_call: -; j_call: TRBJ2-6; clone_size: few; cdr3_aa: CASSMGFSGANVLTF; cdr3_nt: TGTGCCAGTAGTATGGGATTCTCTGGGGCCAACGTCCTGACTTTC
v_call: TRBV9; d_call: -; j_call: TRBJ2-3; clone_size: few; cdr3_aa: CASSVGGPNEDTQYF; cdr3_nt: TGTGCCAGCAGCGTAGGGGGTCCGAACGAAGATACGCAGTATTTT
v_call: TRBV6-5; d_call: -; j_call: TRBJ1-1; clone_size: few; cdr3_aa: CASSQRTESNTEAFF; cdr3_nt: TGTGCCAGCAGCCAGAGGACAGAATCGAACACTGAAGCTTTCTTT
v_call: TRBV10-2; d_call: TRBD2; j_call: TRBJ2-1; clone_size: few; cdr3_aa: CASPRGSGTRNYNEQFF; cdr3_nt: TGCGCCAGCCCTAGGGGGAGCGGGACTAGAAACTACAATGAGCAGTTCTTC
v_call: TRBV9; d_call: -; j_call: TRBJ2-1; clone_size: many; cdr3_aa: CASSEALWDEQFF; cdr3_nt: TGTGCCAGCAGCGAAGCCTTATGGGATGAGCAGTTCTTC
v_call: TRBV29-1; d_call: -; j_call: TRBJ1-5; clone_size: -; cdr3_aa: CSVVLGSGDQPQHF; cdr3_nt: TGCAGCGTTGTATTGGGTTCCGGTGATCAGCCCCAGCATTTT
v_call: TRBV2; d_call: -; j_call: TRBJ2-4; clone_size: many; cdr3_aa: CASRLGRENIQYF; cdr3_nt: TGTGCCAGCAGACTCGGACGGGAAAACATTCAGTACTTC
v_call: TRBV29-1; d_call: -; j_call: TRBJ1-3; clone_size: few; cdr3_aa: CSVKQGSGNTIYF; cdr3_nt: TGCAGCGTGAAACAGGGATCGGGAAACACCATATATTTT
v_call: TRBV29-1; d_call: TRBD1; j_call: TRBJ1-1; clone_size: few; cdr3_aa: CSAPTGRGTEAFF; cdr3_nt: TGCAGCGCTCCGACAGGGAGGGGCACTGAAGCTTTCTTT
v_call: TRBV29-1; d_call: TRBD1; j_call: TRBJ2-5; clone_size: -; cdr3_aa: CSAGQGQGTQYF; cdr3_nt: TGCAGCGCTGGACAGGGGCAAGGGACCCAGTACTTC
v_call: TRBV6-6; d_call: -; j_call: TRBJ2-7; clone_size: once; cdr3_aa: CASRPGLTLTYEQYF; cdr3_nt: TGTGCCAGCAGACCCGGACTAACCCTCACCTACGAGCAGTACTTC
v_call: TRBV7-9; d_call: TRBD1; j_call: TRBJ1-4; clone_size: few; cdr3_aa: CASGQGDGVVSKLFF; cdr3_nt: TGTGCCAGCGGACAGGGCGATGGAGTGGTCTCAAAACTGTTTTTT
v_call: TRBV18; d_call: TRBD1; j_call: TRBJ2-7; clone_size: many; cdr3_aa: CASSSRTGDSYEQYF; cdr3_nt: TGTGCCAGCTCATCTAGGACAGGAGACTCCTACGAGCAGTACTTC
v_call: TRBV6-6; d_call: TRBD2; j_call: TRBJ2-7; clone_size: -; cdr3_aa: CASSPSGERGSYEQYF; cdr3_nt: TGTGCCAGCAGTCCGTCCGGAGAGCGGGGCTCCTACGAGCAGTACTTC
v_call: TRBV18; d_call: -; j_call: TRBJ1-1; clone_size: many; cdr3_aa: CASSPSPGGTEAFF; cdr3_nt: TGTGCCAGCTCACCAAGTCCCGGGGGCACTGAAGCTTTCTTT
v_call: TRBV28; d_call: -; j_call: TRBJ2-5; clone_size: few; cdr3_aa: CASSSSGLGGSQYF; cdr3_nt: TGTGCCAGCAGTTCCTCGGGGCTCGGGGGATCCCAGTACTTC
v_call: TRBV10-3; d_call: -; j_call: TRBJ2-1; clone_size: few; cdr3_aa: CAITALGVPNEQFF; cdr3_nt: TGTGCCATCACCGCCCTCGGAGTACCCAATGAGCAGTTCTTC
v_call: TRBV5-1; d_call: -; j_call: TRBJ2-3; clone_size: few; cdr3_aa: CASSWGTRGDTQYF; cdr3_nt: TGCGCCAGCAGCTGGGGGACCAGGGGAGATACGCAGTATTTT
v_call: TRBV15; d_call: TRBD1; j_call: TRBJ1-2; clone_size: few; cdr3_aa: CATSRTQGADDGYTF; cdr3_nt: TGTGCCACCAGCAGAACCCAGGGGGCTGATGATGGCTACACCTTC
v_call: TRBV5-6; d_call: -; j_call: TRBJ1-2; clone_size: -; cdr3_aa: CASSLDGVGYTF; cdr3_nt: TGTGCCAGCAGCTTGGACGGGGTCGGCTACACCTTC
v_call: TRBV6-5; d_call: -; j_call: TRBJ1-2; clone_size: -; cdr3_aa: CASQTANYGYTF; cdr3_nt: TGTGCCAGCCAGACAGCTAACTATGGCTACACCTTC
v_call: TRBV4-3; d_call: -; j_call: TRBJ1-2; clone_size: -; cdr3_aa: CASSQDLGLDGYTF; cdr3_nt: TGCGCCAGCAGCCAAGACCTGGGTTTGGATGGCTACACCTTC
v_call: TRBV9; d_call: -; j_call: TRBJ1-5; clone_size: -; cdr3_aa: CASSVGNLFEPQHF; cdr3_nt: TGTGCCAGCAGCGTCGGAAATTTATTTGAGCCCCAGCATTTT
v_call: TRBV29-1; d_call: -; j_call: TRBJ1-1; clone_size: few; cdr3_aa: CSVLTHGDTEAFF; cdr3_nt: TGCAGCGTCTTAACTCATGGGGACACTGAAGCTTTCTTT
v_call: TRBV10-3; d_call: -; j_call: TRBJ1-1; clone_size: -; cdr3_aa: CAISGTGRDEAFF; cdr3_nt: TGTGCCATCAGTGGAACAGGGAGGGATGAAGCTTTCTTT
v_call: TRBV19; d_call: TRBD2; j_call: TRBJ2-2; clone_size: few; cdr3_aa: CASSPRGGLTGELFF; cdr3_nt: TGTGCCAGTAGCCCTCGGGGGGGCCTAACCGGGGAGCTGTTTTTT
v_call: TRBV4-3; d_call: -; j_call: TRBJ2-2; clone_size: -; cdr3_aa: CASSQGTPNTGELFF; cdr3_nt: TGCGCCAGCAGCCAGGGAACCCCGAACACCGGGGAGCTGTTTTTT
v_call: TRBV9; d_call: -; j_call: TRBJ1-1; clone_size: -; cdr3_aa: CASSPYRDTEAFF; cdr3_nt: TGTGCCAGCAGCCCATACAGGGACACTGAAGCTTTCTTT
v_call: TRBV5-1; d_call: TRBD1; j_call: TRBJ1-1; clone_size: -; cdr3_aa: CASSLTGAGTEAFF; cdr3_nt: TGCGCCAGCAGTTTGACAGGGGCCGGGACTGAAGCTTTCTTT
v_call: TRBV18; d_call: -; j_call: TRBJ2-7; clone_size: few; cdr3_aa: CASSPQRTLMEQYF; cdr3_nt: TGTGCCAGCTCACCACAACGGACACTTATGGAGCAGTACTTC
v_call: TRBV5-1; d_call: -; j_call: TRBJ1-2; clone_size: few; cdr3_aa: CASSLGTGYYGYTF; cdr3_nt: TGCGCCAGCAGCTTGGGAACAGGATACTATGGCTACACCTTC
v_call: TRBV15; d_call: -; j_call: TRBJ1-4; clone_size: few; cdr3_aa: CATSRDRVIEKLFF; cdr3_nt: TGTGCCACCAGCAGAGACAGGGTTATTGAAAAACTGTTTTTT